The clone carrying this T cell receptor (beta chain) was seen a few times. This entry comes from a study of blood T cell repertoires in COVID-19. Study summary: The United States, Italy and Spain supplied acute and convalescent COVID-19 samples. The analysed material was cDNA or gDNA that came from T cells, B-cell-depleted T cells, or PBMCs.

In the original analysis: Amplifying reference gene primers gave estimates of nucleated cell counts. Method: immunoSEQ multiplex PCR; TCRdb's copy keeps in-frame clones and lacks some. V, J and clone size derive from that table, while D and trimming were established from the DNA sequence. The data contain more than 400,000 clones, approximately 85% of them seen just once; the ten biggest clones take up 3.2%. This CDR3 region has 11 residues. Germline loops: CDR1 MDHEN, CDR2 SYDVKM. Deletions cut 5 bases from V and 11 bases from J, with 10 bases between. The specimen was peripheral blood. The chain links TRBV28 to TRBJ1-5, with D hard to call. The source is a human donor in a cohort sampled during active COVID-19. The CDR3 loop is CASSATRTQHF. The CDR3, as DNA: TGTGCCAGCAGTGCCACGAGGACCCAGCATTTT.